The clone carrying this T cell receptor (beta chain) has just a few counts. No antigen is known for it. This specimen belongs to a study of T cells in Graves' hyperthyroidism and ophthalmopathy. Clinical symptoms, serum thyroxine and TRAb, thyroid ultrasound and orbital computed tomography together formed the diagnostic basis. Study-wide results and limits: Also found in blood were most expanded thyroid clonotypes above 0.001.

Germline CDR1 and CDR2: DFQATT and SNEGSKA (reference sequence). The CDR3 runs 15 residues. Losses at the gene ends were 1 base for V and 4 bases for J; bases not matched to a gene: 4. It was RNA transcripts that yielded the amplified TCR beta CDR3 regions. During a first-round RT-PCR of the TCR CDR3, the HTBI primer set was used. TCRdb re-called the multiplex PCR reads through MiXCR, storing one row per CDR3 protein. The table records 300,000 or so distinct CDR3 sequences, about 15% of them present only once. The sequenced material came from blood. This chain joins TRBV20-1 and TRBJ2-7, with TRBD2 matching 13 bases. The source of this sequence is a woman aged 60-75 years with Graves' ophthalmopathy. CDR3 DNA sequence: TGCAGTGCTAGAGGACTAGCGGGAGGCATTTACGAGCAGTACTTC. Its protein product is CSARGLAGGIYEQYF.